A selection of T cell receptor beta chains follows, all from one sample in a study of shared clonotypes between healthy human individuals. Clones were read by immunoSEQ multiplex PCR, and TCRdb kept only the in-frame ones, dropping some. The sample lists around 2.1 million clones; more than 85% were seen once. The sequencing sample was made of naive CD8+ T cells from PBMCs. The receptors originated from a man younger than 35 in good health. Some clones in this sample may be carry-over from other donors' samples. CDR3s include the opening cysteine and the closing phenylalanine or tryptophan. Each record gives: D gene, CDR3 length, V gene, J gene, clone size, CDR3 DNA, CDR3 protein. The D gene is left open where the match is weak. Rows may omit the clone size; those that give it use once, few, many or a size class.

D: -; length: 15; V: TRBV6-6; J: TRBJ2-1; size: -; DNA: TGTGCCAGCAGCCTGGGACTGGGGACATACAATGAGCAGTTCTTC; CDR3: CASSLGLGTYNEQFF
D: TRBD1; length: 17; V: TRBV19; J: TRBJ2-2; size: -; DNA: TGTGCCAGTACTTTGTTCGGACAGGGGGCGATTGGCGGGGAGCTGTTTTTT; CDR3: CASTLFGQGAIGGELFF
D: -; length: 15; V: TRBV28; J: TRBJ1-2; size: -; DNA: TGTGCCAGCATCAAATACCCAGGGCACTTCTATGGCTACACCTTC; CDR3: CASIKYPGHFYGYTF
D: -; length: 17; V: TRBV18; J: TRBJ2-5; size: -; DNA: TGTGCCAGCTCACCAACTGACGGAATACAAATTCAAGAGACCCAGTACTTC; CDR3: CASSPTDGIQIQETQYF
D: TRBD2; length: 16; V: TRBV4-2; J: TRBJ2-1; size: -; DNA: TGTGCCAGCAGCCAACCGGGACTAGCGGCGTACAATGAGCAGTTCTTC; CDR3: CASSQPGLAAYNEQFF
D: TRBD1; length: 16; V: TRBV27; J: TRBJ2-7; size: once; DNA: TGTGCCAGCAGTCCGCCGATCGGGACAGGGTACAACGAGCAGTACTTC; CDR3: CASSPPIGTGYNEQYF
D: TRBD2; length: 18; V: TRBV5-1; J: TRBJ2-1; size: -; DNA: TGCGCCAGCACCCCGGAGAAATTCTGGGAGGGCACCTACAATGAGCAGTTCTTC; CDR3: CASTPEKFWEGTYNEQFF
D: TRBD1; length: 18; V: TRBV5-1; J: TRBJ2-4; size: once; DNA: TGCGCCAGCAAGCAGGGACAGGGCCCCACGATAGCCAAAAACATTCAGTACTTC; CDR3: CASKQGQGPTIAKNIQYF
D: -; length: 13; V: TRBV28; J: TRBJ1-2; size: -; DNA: TGTGCCAGCAGTTTAACCCATAACTATGGCTACACCTTC; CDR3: CASSLTHNYGYTF
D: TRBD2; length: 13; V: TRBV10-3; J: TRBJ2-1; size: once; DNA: TGTGCCATCAGGGCGACTAGCGTCAATGAGCAGTTCTTC; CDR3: CAIRATSVNEQFF
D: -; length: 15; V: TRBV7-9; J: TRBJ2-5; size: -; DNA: TGTGCCAGCAGCCCGGTCCCGGAGAAGGGAGAGACCCAGTACTTC; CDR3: CASSPVPEKGETQYF
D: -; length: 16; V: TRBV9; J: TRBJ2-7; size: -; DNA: TGTGCCAGCAGCCCCGGGGGACACGTCCTCTCCTACGAGCAGTACTTC; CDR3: CASSPGGHVLSYEQYF
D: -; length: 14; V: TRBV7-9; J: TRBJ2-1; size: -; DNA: TGTGCCAGCAGCCCCCGGCAGGGATACAATGAGCAGTTCTTC; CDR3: CASSPRQGYNEQFF
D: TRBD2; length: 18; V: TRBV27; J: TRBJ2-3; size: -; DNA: TGTGCCAGCGGAAACCTGGGACTAGCGAGGACTAGCACAGATACGCAGTATTTT; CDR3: CASGNLGLARTSTDTQYF
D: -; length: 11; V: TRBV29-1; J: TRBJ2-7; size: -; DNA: TGCAGCGTGGTGGGCTTTTACGAGCAGTACTTC; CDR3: CSVVGFYEQYF
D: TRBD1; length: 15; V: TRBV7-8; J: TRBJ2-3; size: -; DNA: TGTGCCAGCAGGGAACAGGGGGCCTTCGCAGATACGCAGTATTTT; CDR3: CASREQGAFADTQYF
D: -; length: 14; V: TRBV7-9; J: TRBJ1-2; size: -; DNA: TGTGCCAGCAGAGGGGGGGAAGTGAACTATGGCTACACCTTC; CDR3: CASRGGEVNYGYTF
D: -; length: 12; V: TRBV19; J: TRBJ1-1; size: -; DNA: TGTGCCAGTAGGGTGGGTGCCACTGAAGCTTTCTTT; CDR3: CASRVGATEAFF
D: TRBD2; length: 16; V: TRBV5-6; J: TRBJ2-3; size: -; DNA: TGTGCCAGCAGCTTGGCCACTAGCGGGAGACCAGATACGCAGTATTTT; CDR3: CASSLATSGRPDTQYF
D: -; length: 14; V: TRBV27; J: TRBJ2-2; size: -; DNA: TGTGCCAGCAGTCCCCGGGACCCTAGGGGGGAGCTGTTTTTT; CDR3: CASSPRDPRGELFF
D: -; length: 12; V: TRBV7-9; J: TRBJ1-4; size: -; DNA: TGTGCCAGCAGCCCATCTAATGAAAAACTGTTTTTT; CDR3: CASSPSNEKLFF
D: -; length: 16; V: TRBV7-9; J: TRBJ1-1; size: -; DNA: TGTGCCAGCAGCCCCTTTGACAGTCTACCTAACACTGAAGCTTTCTTT; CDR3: CASSPFDSLPNTEAFF
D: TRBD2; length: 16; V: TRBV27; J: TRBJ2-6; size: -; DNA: TGTGCCAGCAGAGACGGGAGGTACTCTGGGGCCAACGTCCTGACTTTC; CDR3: CASRDGRYSGANVLTF
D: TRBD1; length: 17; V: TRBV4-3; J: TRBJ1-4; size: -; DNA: TGCGCCAGCAGCCGCGTCGCCACAGGGGGCGCGAATGAAAAACTGTTTTTT; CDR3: CASSRVATGGANEKLFF
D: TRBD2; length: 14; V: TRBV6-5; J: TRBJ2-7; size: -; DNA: TGTGCCAGCAGCCCTAGCGGGAGTCTCCACGAGCAGTACTTC; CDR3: CASSPSGSLHEQYF
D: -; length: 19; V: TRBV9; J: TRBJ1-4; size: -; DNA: TGTGCCAGCAGCACATCGGCAGGGAGGGAAGCTGCGGCTAATGAAAAACTGTTTTTT; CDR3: CASSTSAGREAAANEKLFF
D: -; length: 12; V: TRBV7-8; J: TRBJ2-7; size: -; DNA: TGTGCCAGCAGCCACAGGGGAGGCGAGCAGTACTTC; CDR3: CASSHRGGEQYF
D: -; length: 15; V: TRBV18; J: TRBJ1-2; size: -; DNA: TGTGCCAGCTCACCAGAATTTCAGGGAATCTATGGCTACACCTTC; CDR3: CASSPEFQGIYGYTF
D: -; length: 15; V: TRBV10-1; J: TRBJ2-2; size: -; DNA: TGCGCCAGCAGTGAAAATTTTCAGGGCCCCGGGGAGCTGTTTTTT; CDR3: CASSENFQGPGELFF
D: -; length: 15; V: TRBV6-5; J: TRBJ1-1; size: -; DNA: TGTGCCAGCAGTTACGGTGTCAGGGGGAACACTGAAGCTTTCTTT; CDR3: CASSYGVRGNTEAFF
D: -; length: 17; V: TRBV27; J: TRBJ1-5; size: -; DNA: TGTGCCAGCAGGTTGGGGGCCGACAGATATAGCAATCAGCCCCAGCATTTT; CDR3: CASRLGADRYSNQPQHF
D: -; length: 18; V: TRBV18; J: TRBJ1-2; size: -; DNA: TGTGCCAGCTCACCACCGGATGGGGGAACAGTAGGGAACTATGGCTACACCTTC; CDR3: CASSPPDGGTVGNYGYTF
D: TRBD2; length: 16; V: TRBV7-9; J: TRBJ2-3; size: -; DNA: TGTGCCAGCACCCTCCCTAGCGGGAGTCGAACAGATACGCAGTATTTT; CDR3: CASTLPSGSRTDTQYF
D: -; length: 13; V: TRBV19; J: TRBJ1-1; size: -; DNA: TGTGCCAGTAGTCCGATTCCGGGGCCGGAAGCTTTCTTT; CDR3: CASSPIPGPEAFF
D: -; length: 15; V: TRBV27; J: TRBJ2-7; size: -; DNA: TGTGCCAGCAGTGCGGCTACTCTCGTTCGCGACGAGCAGTACTTC; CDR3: CASSAATLVRDEQYF
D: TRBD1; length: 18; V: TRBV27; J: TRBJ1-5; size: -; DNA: TGTGCCAGCAGTTTATCGCGCCCCACGACAGGGAGAGGTCAGCCCCAGCATTTT; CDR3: CASSLSRPTTGRGQPQHF
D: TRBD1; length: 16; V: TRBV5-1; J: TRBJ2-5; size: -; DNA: TGCGCCAGCAGCCCGGGGGTCCAGGGGGCATACGAGACCCAGTACTTC; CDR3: CASSPGVQGAYETQYF
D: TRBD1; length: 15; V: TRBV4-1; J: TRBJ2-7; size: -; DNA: TGCGCCAGCAGCCACCCGGGACAGGGGGGCCTCGAGCAGTACTTC; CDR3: CASSHPGQGGLEQYF
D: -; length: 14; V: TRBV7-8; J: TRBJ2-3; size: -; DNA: TGTGCCAGCAGGGGTCCAGGGAGCACAGATACGCAGTATTTT; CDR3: CASRGPGSTDTQYF
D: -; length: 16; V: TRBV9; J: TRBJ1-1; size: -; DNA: TGTGCCAGCAGCGTAAAGCCTCAGATGATGAACACTGAAGCTTTCTTT; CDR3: CASSVKPQMMNTEAFF
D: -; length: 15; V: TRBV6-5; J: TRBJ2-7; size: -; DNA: TGTGCCAGCAGGGTGGGGAGACAGCTCCCCTACGAGCAGTACTTC; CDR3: CASRVGRQLPYEQYF
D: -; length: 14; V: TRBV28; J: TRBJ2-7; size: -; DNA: TGTGCCAGCAGATCAACAGGGGGGGACTACGAGCAGTACTTC; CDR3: CASRSTGGDYEQYF
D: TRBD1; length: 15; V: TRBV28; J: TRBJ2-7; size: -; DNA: TGTGCCAGCAGAAAGACAGGGTCCTTCAACTACGAGCAGTACTTC; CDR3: CASRKTGSFNYEQYF
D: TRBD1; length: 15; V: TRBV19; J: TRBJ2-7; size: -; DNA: TGTGCCAGTAGTATTTCATGGGACAGTCGGTACGAGCAGTACTTC; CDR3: CASSISWDSRYEQYF
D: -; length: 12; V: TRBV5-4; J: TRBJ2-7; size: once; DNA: TGTGCCAGCTCCCGGGGACCCTACGAGCAGTACTTC; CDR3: CASSRGPYEQYF
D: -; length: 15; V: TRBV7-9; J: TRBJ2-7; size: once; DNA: TGTGCCAGCAGCGACGGGGCATCCATAACCTACGAGCAGTACTTC; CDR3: CASSDGASITYEQYF
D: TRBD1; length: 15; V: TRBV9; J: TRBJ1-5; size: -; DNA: TGTGCCAGCAGCGTAGGGGACAGCCTAAATCAGCCCCAGCATTTT; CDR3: CASSVGDSLNQPQHF
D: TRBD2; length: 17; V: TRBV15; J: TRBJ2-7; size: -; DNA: TGTGCCACCAGCAGATCGCAGGGGGGACTAGCGGGAGAAGAGCAGTACTTC; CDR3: CATSRSQGGLAGEEQYF
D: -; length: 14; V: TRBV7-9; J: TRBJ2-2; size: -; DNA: TGTGCCAGCAGCTTTCGACTAAATGGCGGGGAGCTGTTTTTT; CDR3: CASSFRLNGGELFF
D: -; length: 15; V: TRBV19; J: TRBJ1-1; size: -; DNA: TGTGCCAGTAGAGAGTCCAGGGGTGGCGGCACTGAAGCTTTCTTT; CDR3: CASRESRGGGTEAFF
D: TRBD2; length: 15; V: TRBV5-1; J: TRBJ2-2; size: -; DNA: TGCGCCAGCCGCCTAGGAGCGGGGCCCACCGGGGAGCTGTTTTTT; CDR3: CASRLGAGPTGELFF
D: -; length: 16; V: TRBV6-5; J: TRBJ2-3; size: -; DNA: TGTGCCAGCAGTTACTCTCTGGGGGAGCATGCAGATACGCAGTATTTT; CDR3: CASSYSLGEHADTQYF
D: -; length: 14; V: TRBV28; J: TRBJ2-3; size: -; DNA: TGTGCCAGCAGTTCGGGACCCAACACAGATACGCAGTATTTT; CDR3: CASSSGPNTDTQYF